The clone carrying this T cell receptor (beta chain) was detected a few times. The germline CDR1 and CDR2 sequences are SGHTA and FQGNSA. V was shortened by 1 base and J by 0 bases, with 10 bases between the two germline ends. The CDR3 extends over 16 amino acids. The library tagged individual cDNA molecules with unique molecular identifiers. TCRdb itself ran the RACE reads through MiXCR, one entry per CDR3 protein. The sample shows more than 70,000 distinct CDR3 sequences, approximately 9% of them seen only once. These data originate in a study of human T cells and chemical hapten exposure. The sample's time point: healthy volunteer bleed at 2 weeks. The template was total RNA from unfractionated whole blood.

Input material: whole blood. V and J are TRBV7-2 and TRBJ1-3, with D possibly being TRBD1 (6 bases). This receptor was obtained from a female donor in good health. Some clones in this sample may be carry-over from other donors' samples. This CDR3 reads CASSLGQASSGNTIYF. Written as DNA, the CDR3 is TGTGCCAGCAGCTTAGGACAGGCGAGCTCTGGAAACACCATATATTTT.